The T cell receptor beta chain described here comes from a study of identical twins. Whole-study results and caveats: The authors drew conclusions from cross-sectional statistical analysis rather than following the same donors.

Germline loops: CDR1 SGHVS, CDR2 FNYEAQ. The CDR3 runs to 14 residues. V lost 5 bases, J lost 2 bases, and 4 bases stayed unmatched. TCRdb reprocessed the 5' RACE reads via MiXCR and lists one record per CDR3 protein. The sample comprises some 570,000 distinct CDR3 sequences, 20% to 25% of which are singletons, and approximately 0.52% rests with the top ten. This clonotype was detected only a few times. Antigen specificity is unknown. In addition, the sample was reused for a study of yellow fever vaccine responses in identical twins.

This chain links TRBV7-6 with TRBJ2-5, with 8 nucleotides matching TRBD1. The TCR sequence derives from a woman younger than 35 in good health. The specimen sequenced was CD4+ T cells sorted from blood. Here the CDR3 reads CASSDRGRQETQYF. CDR3 bases: TGTGCCAGCAGCGACAGGGGACGTCAAGAGACCCAGTACTTC.